These T cell receptor beta chains were read from a single sample in a study of blood T cell repertoires in COVID-19. Sequencing used immunoSEQ multiplex PCR; TCRdb keeps in-frame clones, though not all of them. The table shows roughly 400,000 clones, with 87% occurring only once. Sequenced input: peripheral blood. These receptor sequences come from a woman aged 55-70 years with COVID-19, enrolled during active disease. Each CDR3 is given with its conserved first and last residue. Fields, in order: V gene, J gene, CDR3 length, CDR3 protein.

v_call: TRBV5-6; j_call: TRBJ2-7; cdr3_length: 14; cdr3_aa: CASSGADRGDEQYF
v_call: TRBV27; j_call: TRBJ2-2; cdr3_length: 16; cdr3_aa: CASSLAGTGYTGELFF
v_call: TRBV10-3; j_call: TRBJ1-2; cdr3_length: 17; cdr3_aa: CAISESGKAPGNYGYTF
v_call: TRBV5-4; j_call: TRBJ1-2; cdr3_length: 14; cdr3_aa: CASTPRQGANGYTF
v_call: TRBV7-2; j_call: TRBJ1-2; cdr3_length: 16; cdr3_aa: CASSSPTRGSLYGYTF
v_call: TRBV2; j_call: TRBJ1-2; cdr3_length: 11; cdr3_aa: CASNINYGYTF
v_call: TRBV30; j_call: TRBJ2-6; cdr3_length: 14; cdr3_aa: CAWRGDSGANVLTF
v_call: TRBV3-1/TRBV3-2; j_call: TRBJ1-2; cdr3_length: 13; cdr3_aa: CASSLGQGGGYTF
v_call: TRBV5-1; j_call: TRBJ2-2; cdr3_length: 15; cdr3_aa: CASTPRVSDTGELFF
v_call: TRBV27; j_call: TRBJ1-2; cdr3_length: 13; cdr3_aa: CASRRDRVDGYTF
v_call: TRBV3-1/TRBV3-2; j_call: TRBJ1-1; cdr3_length: 15; cdr3_aa: CASSQDFGKNTEAFF
v_call: TRBV14; j_call: TRBJ2-2; cdr3_length: 16; cdr3_aa: CASSRPGQGYTGELFF
v_call: TRBV18; j_call: TRBJ1-2; cdr3_length: 15; cdr3_aa: CASSPITDRVDGYTF
v_call: TRBV2; j_call: TRBJ1-4; cdr3_length: 13; cdr3_aa: CASSDSGPEKLFF
v_call: TRBV28; j_call: TRBJ1-2; cdr3_length: 14; cdr3_aa: CASSLRDRVYGYTF
v_call: TRBV27; j_call: TRBJ1-3; cdr3_length: 14; cdr3_aa: CASSSRGSGNTIYF
v_call: TRBV18; j_call: TRBJ1-4; cdr3_length: 12; cdr3_aa: CASSRANEKLFF
v_call: TRBV14; j_call: TRBJ2-7; cdr3_length: 16; cdr3_aa: CASSQERGEGGYEQYF
v_call: TRBV29-1; j_call: TRBJ2-7; cdr3_length: 12; cdr3_aa: CSVADRGLEQYF
v_call: TRBV25-1; j_call: TRBJ1-4; cdr3_length: 14; cdr3_aa: CASSGTQGNEKLFF
v_call: TRBV4-1; j_call: TRBJ2-7; cdr3_length: 17; cdr3_aa: CASSQGGRAGVSYEQYF
v_call: TRBV4-1; j_call: TRBJ2-2; cdr3_length: 17; cdr3_aa: CASSPRNRGFGTGELFF
v_call: TRBV2; j_call: TRBJ1-4; cdr3_length: 18; cdr3_aa: CASSEEIYILQGAEKLFF
v_call: TRBV11-2; j_call: TRBJ1-1; cdr3_length: 15; cdr3_aa: CASSQTTGGLTEAFF
v_call: TRBV6-5; j_call: TRBJ1-5; cdr3_length: 13; cdr3_aa: CASSSGHNQPQHF
v_call: TRBV25-1; j_call: TRBJ2-1; cdr3_length: 14; cdr3_aa: CESWGESTLNEQFF
v_call: TRBV6-5; j_call: TRBJ1-4; cdr3_length: 12; cdr3_aa: CASSYGGGKLFF
v_call: TRBV10-3; j_call: TRBJ2-1; cdr3_length: 15; cdr3_aa: CAISGLAGGNNEQFF
v_call: TRBV6-5; j_call: TRBJ1-2; cdr3_length: 15; cdr3_aa: CASSYEPGGRSGYTF
v_call: TRBV7-3; j_call: TRBJ1-1; cdr3_length: 13; cdr3_aa: CASCRDRGTEAFF
v_call: TRBV18; j_call: TRBJ2-7; cdr3_length: 13; cdr3_aa: CASSPIQGSEQYF
v_call: TRBV5-1; j_call: TRBJ2-2; cdr3_length: 14; cdr3_aa: CASTVAGWTGELFF
v_call: TRBV7-9; j_call: TRBJ2-5; cdr3_length: 15; cdr3_aa: CASSLSRTTEETQYF
v_call: TRBV7-9; j_call: TRBJ1-3; cdr3_length: 10; cdr3_aa: CASSRGTIYF
v_call: TRBV5-1; j_call: TRBJ2-7; cdr3_length: 15; cdr3_aa: CASSLDIAGLPEQYF
v_call: TRBV29-1; j_call: TRBJ2-7; cdr3_length: 12; cdr3_aa: CSVRDRAREQYF
v_call: TRBV11-2; j_call: TRBJ2-5; cdr3_length: 15; cdr3_aa: CASSPGQGAGETQYF
v_call: TRBV19; j_call: TRBJ1-5; cdr3_length: 15; cdr3_aa: CASSPVGGAGMAQHF
v_call: TRBV5-1; j_call: TRBJ2-3; cdr3_length: 18; cdr3_aa: CASSLVSISGALNPTQYF
v_call: TRBV6-5; j_call: TRBJ2-7; cdr3_length: 15; cdr3_aa: CASSKGTSGGYEQYF
v_call: TRBV27; j_call: TRBJ2-7; cdr3_length: 15; cdr3_aa: CASSLRAGGSYEQYF
v_call: TRBV9; j_call: TRBJ1-4; cdr3_length: 15; cdr3_aa: CASSVAGQGDEKLFF
v_call: TRBV6-5; j_call: TRBJ2-2; cdr3_length: 13; cdr3_aa: CASRLRTAGELFF
v_call: TRBV6-1; j_call: TRBJ1-3; cdr3_length: 18; cdr3_aa: CASSERDSGRSSGNTIYF
v_call: TRBV5-4; j_call: TRBJ2-7; cdr3_length: 16; cdr3_aa: CASSLAQGTSSYEQYF
v_call: TRBV19; j_call: TRBJ1-5; cdr3_length: 17; cdr3_aa: CASSIAVGGTSNQPQHF
v_call: TRBV3-1/TRBV3-2; j_call: TRBJ2-7; cdr3_length: 17; cdr3_aa: CASSQPGGGRGPDEQYF
v_call: TRBV7-9; j_call: TRBJ1-5; cdr3_length: 17; cdr3_aa: CASSLEGQGFSNQPQHF
v_call: TRBV6-2/TRBV6-3; j_call: TRBJ1-5; cdr3_length: 14; cdr3_aa: CASSYNGVNQPQHF
v_call: TRBV18; j_call: TRBJ1-5; cdr3_length: 16; cdr3_aa: CASSTGQGKGNQPQHF
v_call: TRBV5-4; j_call: TRBJ2-3; cdr3_length: 15; cdr3_aa: CASSADLADIDTQYF
v_call: TRBV19; j_call: TRBJ2-7; cdr3_length: 14; cdr3_aa: CASSIQDRGHEQYF
v_call: TRBV11-2; j_call: TRBJ1-4; cdr3_length: 14; cdr3_aa: CASSRGQANEKLFF
v_call: TRBV19; j_call: TRBJ2-2; cdr3_length: 14; cdr3_aa: CASRERGGTGELFF
v_call: TRBV4-1; j_call: TRBJ1-2; cdr3_length: 16; cdr3_aa: CASSQDDRGYNYGYTF